The subject of this entry is one TCR beta chain. Its antigen is undetermined. Between the trimmed V and J ends, which lost 2 bases and 1 base, there was a span of 6 bases. The CDR3 runs to 14 residues. Germline V gene sequence: CDR1 SGHVS, CDR2 FQNEAQ. Sequenced by immunoSEQ multiplex PCR; TCRdb stores in-frame clones only, minus some. The sample contains 170,000 or so clones, about 80% of which appear only once. These data are taken from a study of cytomegalovirus exposure and HLA in healthy donors. Across the study: The roughly 700 first-cohort repertoires shared a platform with the 100 to 150 validation repertoires, as reported in a later analysis. The study, taken as a whole, reports: According to a subsequent analysis, TCR clusters identified in the first cohort showed a tendency to co-occur across the approximately 120 validation repertoires. High sensitivity and specificity were reportedly achieved when the classifier diagnosed cytomegalovirus status. The authors listed 180 or so TCR beta chains as cytomegalovirus-associated.

Sequenced: PBMCs. The rearrangement links TRBV7-8 to TRBJ1-3; D possibly corresponds to TRBD1 (6 bases). This receptor was obtained from a woman aged 18-35 years in good health and CMV-seropositive. The CDR3 here is CASSLTGSGNTIYF. The CDR3 nucleotides are TGTGCCAGCAGCTTAACAGGGTCTGGAAACACCATATATTTT.